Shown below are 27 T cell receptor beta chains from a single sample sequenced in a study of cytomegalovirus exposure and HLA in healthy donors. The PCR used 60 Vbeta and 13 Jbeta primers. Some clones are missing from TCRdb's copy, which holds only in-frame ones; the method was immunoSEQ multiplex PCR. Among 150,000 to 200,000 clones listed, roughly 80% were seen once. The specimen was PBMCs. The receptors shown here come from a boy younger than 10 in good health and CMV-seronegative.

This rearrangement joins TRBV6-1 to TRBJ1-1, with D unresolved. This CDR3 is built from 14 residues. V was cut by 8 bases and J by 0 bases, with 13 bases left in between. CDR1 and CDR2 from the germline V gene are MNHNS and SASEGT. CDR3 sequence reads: CASPRGGMNTEAFF. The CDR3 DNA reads TGTGCCAGCCCCCGGGGAGGAATGAACACTGAAGCTTTCTTT.

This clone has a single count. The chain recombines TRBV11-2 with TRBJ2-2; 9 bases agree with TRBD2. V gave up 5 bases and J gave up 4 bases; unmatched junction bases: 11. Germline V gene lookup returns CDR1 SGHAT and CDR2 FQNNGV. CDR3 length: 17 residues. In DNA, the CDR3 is TGTGCCAGCAGCCCCGTGGGTAGCGGGAGAGTCACCGGGGAGCTGTTTTTT. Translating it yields CASSPVGSGRVTGELFF.

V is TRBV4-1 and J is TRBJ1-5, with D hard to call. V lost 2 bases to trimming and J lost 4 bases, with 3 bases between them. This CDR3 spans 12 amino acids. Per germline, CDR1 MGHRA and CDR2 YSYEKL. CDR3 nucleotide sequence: TGCGCCAGCAGCCAAATAAATCAGCCCCAGCATTTT. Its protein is CASSQINQPQHF.

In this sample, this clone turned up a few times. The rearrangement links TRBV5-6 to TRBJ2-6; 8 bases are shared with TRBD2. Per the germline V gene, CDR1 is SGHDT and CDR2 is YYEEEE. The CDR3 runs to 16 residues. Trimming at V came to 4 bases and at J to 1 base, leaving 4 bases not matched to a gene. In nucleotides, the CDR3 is TGTGCCAGCAGCCCACCGGGAGGGTCTGGGGCCAACGTCCTGACTTTC. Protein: CASSPPGGSGANVLTF.

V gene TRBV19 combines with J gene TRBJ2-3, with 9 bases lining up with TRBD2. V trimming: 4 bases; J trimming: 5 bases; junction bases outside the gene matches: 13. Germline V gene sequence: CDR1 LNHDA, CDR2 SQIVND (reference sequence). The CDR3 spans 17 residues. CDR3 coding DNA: TGTGCCAGTAGTACTCGACGCGGGAGGGCCGTTGGAGATACGCAGTATTTT. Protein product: CASSTRRGRAVGDTQYF.

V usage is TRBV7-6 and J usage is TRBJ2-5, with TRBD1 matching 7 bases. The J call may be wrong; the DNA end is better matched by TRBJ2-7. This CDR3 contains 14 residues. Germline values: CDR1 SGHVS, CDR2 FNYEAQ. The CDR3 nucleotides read TGTGCCAGCAGCTTATGGAAGGGGGCCAACGAGCAGTACTTC. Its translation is CASSLWKGANEQYF.

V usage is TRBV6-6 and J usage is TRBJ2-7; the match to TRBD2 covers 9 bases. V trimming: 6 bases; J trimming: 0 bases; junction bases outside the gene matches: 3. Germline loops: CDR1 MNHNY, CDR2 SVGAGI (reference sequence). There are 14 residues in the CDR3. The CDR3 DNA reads TGTGCCAGCAGCAGTAGCGGGAGCTCCTACGAGCAGTACTTC. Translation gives CASSSSGSSYEQYF.

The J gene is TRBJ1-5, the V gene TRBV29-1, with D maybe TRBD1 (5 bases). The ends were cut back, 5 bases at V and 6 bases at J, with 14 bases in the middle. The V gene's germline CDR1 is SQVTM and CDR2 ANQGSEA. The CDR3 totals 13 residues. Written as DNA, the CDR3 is TGCAGCGTTAGTAAGGGGAAACTTCAGCCCCAGCATTTT. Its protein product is CSVSKGKLQPQHF.

In DNA form, the CDR3 reads TGTGCCAGCAGCTCGACTAGCGGGGAACTCTCTAGCACAGATACGCAGTATTTT. Its translation is CASSSTSGELSSTDTQYF. This chain joins TRBV2 and TRBJ2-3; 11 bases map to TRBD2. This CDR3 has 18 amino acids. Germline CDR1 and CDR2: SNHLY and FYNNEI. J gave up 0 bases and V 6 bases, and 11 bases lay outside the gene matches.

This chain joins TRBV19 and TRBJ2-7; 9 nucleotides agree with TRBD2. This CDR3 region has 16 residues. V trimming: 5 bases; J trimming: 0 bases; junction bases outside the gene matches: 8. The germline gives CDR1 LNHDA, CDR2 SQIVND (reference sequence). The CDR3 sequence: CASSPSSGASSYEQYF. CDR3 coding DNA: TGTGCCAGTAGTCCCTCTAGCGGGGCCAGCTCCTACGAGCAGTACTTC. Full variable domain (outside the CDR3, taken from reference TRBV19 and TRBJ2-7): DGGITQSPKYLFRKEGQNVTLSCEQNLNHDAMYWYRQDPGQGLRLIYYSQIVNDFQKGDIAEGYSVSREKKESFPLTVTSAQKNPTAFYLCASSPSSGASSYEQYFGPGTRLTVT.

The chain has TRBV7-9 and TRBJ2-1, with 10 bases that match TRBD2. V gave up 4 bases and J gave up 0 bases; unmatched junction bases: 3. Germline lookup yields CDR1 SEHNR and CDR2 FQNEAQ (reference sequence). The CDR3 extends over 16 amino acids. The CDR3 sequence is CASSSASGSSYNEQFF. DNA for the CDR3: TGTGCCAGCAGCTCGGCTAGCGGGAGCTCCTACAATGAGCAGTTCTTC.

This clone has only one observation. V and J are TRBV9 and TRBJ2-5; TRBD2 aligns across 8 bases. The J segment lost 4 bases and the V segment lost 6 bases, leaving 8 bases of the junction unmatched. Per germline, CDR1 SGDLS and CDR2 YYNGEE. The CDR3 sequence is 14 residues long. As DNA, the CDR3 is TGTGCCAGCACCCCCGGGACTAGAGGAGAGACCCAGTACTTC. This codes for CASTPGTRGETQYF. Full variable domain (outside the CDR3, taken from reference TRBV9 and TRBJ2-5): DSGVTQTPKHLITATGQRVTLRCSPRSGDLSVYWYQQSLDQGLQFLIQYYNGEERAKGNILERFSAQQFPDLHSELNLSSLELGDSALYFCASTPGTRGETQYFGPGTRLLVL.

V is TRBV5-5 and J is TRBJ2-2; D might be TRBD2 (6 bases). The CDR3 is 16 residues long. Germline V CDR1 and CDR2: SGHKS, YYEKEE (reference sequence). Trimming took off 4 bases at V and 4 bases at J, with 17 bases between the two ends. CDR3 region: CASSPQWGEVTGELFF. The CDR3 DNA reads TGTGCCAGCAGCCCCCAGTGGGGGGAGGTCACCGGGGAGCTGTTTTTT.

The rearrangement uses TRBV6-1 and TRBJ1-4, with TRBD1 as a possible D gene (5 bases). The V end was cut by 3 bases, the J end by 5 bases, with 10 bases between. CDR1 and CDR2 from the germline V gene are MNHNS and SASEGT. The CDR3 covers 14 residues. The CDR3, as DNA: TGTGCCAGCAGTGAGTGGGGCAACAATGAAAAACTGTTTTTT. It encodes CASSEWGNNEKLFF.

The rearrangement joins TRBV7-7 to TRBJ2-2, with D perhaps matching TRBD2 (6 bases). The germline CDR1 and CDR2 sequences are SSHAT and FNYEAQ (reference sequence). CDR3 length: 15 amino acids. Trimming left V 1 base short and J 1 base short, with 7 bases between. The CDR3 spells CASSLGRGNTGELFF. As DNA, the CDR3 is TGTGCCAGCAGCTTAGGGCGGGGGAACACCGGGGAGCTGTTTTTT.

CDR3 region: CASSEFIQPQHF. In DNA form, the CDR3 reads TGTGCCAGCAGTGAATTTATTCAGCCCCAGCATTTT. V usage is TRBV6-1 and J usage is TRBJ1-5; D gene uncertain. Trimming left V 2 bases short and J 6 bases short, with 5 bases between. Germline CDR1 reads MNHNS; CDR2 reads SASEGT. This CDR3 spans 12 amino acids.

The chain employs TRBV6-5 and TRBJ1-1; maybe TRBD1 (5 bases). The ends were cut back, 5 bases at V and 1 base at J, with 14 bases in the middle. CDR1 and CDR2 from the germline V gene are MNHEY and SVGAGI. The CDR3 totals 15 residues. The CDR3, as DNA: TGTGCCAGCAGTCCCTGGGGCAGGGAGAACACTGAAGCTTTCTTT. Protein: CASSPWGRENTEAFF.

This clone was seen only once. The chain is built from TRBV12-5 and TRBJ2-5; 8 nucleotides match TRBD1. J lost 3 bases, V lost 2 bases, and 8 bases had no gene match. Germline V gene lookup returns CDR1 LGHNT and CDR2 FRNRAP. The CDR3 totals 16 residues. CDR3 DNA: TGTGCTAGTGGTTTGTCAGGTGACAGGGGAAAAGAGACCCAGTACTTC. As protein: CASGLSGDRGKETQYF.

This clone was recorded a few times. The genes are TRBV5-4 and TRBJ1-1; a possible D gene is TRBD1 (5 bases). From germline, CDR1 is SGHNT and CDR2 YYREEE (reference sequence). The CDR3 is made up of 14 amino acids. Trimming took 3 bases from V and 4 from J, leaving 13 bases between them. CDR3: CASSSEPGGTEAFF. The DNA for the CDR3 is TGTGCCAGCAGCTCCGAGCCCGGGGGCACTGAAGCTTTCTTT.

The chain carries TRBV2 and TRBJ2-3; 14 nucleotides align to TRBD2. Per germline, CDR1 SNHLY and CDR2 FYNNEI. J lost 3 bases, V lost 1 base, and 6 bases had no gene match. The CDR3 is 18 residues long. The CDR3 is CASSEVGTSGRVTDTQYF. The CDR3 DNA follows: TGTGCCAGCAGTGAAGTGGGGACTAGCGGGAGAGTGACAGATACGCAGTATTTT.

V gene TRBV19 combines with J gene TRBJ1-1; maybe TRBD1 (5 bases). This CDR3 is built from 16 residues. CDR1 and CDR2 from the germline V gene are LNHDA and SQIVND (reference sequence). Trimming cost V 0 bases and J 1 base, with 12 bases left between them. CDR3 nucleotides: TGTGCCAGTAGTATAGATCGGGCGGGACGGAACACTGAAGCTTTCTTT. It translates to CASSIDRAGRNTEAFF.

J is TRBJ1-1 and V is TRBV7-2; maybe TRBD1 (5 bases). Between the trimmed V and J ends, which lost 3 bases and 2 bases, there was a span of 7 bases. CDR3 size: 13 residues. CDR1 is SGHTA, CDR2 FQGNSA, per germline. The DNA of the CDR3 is TGTGCCAGCAGCTTGACAGTAAACACTGAAGCTTTCTTT. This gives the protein CASSLTVNTEAFF.

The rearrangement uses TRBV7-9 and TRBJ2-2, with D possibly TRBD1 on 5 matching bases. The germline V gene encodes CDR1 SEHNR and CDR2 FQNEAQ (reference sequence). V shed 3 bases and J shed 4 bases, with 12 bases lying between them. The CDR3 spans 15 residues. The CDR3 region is CASSLDSGLTGELFF. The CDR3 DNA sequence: TGTGCCAGCAGCTTGGATTCAGGGCTCACCGGGGAGCTGTTTTTT.

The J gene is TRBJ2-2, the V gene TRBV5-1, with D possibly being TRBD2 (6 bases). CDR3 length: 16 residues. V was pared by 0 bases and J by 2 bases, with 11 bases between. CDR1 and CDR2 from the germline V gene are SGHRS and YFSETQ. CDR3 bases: TGCGCCAGCAGCTTGGTGATGGGGGGAAACACCGGGGAGCTGTTTTTT. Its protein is CASSLVMGGNTGELFF.

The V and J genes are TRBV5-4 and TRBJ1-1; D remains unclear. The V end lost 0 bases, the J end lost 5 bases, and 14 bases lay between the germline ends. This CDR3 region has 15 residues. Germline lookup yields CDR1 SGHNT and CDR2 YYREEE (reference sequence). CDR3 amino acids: CASSLDYGVRTEAFF. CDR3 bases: TGTGCCAGCAGCTTGGATTACGGGGTTCGGACTGAAGCTTTCTTT.

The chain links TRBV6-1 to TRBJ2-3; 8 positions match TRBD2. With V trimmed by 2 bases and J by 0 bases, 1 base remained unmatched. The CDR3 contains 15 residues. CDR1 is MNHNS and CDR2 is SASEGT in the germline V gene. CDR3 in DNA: TGTGCCAGCAGTGAACCGGGAGGGAGCACAGATACGCAGTATTTT. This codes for CASSEPGGSTDTQYF.

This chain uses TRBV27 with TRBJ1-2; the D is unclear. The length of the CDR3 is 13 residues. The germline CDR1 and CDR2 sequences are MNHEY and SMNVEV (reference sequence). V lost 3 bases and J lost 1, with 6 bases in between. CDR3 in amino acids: CASSFSVNYGYTF. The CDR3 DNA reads TGTGCCAGCAGTTTTTCAGTTAACTATGGCTACACCTTC.